These 22 T cell receptor beta chains originate from one sample sequenced in a study of CD8+ T cells in alopecia areata. Reverse transcription of extracted RNA yielded cDNA, which provided the sequencing template. The assay was immunoSEQ multiplex PCR, and TCRdb's table has in-frame clones only and misses some. This table has roughly 150,000 clones, around half appearing once. This sample comprised CD8+ T cells sorted from blood, obtained at week 0. These receptors were obtained from a human donor with alopecia areata.

There are a few counts of this clone. This chain uses TRBV29-1 with TRBJ2-1; D remains ambiguous. Per the germline V gene, CDR1 is SQVTM and CDR2 is ANQGSEA. The CDR3 contains 14 residues. Trimming removed 5 bases at V and 5 bases at J, with 16 bases between. CDR3 in DNA: TGCAGCGTTCTCGGGTCCCAGAAAAACAATGAGCAGTTCTTC. Protein sequence: CSVLGSQKNNEQFF.

CDR3 in DNA: TGTGCCAGCAGTTTATTTAGGGATCGGCAGCCCCAGCATTTT. Its protein product is CASSLFRDRQPQHF. The rearrangement links TRBV27 to TRBJ1-5; unclear D gene. The V end was cut by 1 base, the J end by 7 bases, with 11 bases between. The CDR3 loop spans 14 amino acids. Germline CDR1 and CDR2: MNHEY and SMNVEV (reference sequence).

The table lists this clone with a few counts. Additional DNA sequences in this sample encode the identical CDR3. The chain joins TRBV9 to TRBJ1-1; 9 nucleotides agree with TRBD1. CDR1 is SGDLS, CDR2 YYNGEE, per germline. The CDR3 runs 14 residues. The J segment lost 1 base and the V segment lost 2 bases, leaving 0 bases of the junction unmatched. The CDR3 DNA is TGTGCCAGCAGCGTGGGACAGGGGAACACTGAAGCTTTCTTT. It yields the protein CASSVGQGNTEAFF.

This clone occurred many times. The chain links TRBV4-1 to TRBJ2-3, with 7 bases that match TRBD2. The CDR3 sequence is 15 residues long. Germline CDR1 and CDR2: MGHRA and YSYEKL. The ends lost 5 bases at V and 4 bases at J; junction bases unmatched: 9. The CDR3 loop reads CASSDITSEADTQYF. The DNA of the CDR3 is TGCGCCAGCAGCGATATAACTAGCGAGGCAGATACGCAGTATTTT.

J is TRBJ2-7 and V is TRBV30; 11 nucleotides align to TRBD1. The CDR3 is 14 residues long. The germline CDR1 and CDR2 sequences are GTSNPN and SVGIG (reference sequence). V trimming: 3 bases; J trimming: 4 bases; junction bases outside the gene matches: 5. In DNA, the CDR3 is TGTGCCTGGAGGTCTGGGACAGGGGGGTACGAGCAGTACTTC. This codes for CAWRSGTGGYEQYF.

The CDR3 loop reads CASSLEGSGTLTQYF. As DNA, the CDR3 is TGTGCCAGCAGCCTCGAAGGATCGGGCACCTTGACCCAGTACTTC. The chain has TRBV13 and TRBJ2-5, with D unresolved. Germline V lookup: CDR1 PRHDT, CDR2 FYEKMQ (reference sequence). Trimming removed 5 bases from V and 7 bases from J, with 20 bases in between. The CDR3 contains 15 residues.

There are a few counts of this clone. The chain carries TRBV29-1 and TRBJ2-7; TRBD2 agrees at 7 bases. The V segment lost 2 bases and the J segment 0 bases; nucleotides outside the gene matches: 7. The CDR3 extends over 15 amino acids. Per germline, CDR1 SQVTM and CDR2 ANQGSEA. The CDR3: CSVESASGNSYEQYF. As DNA, the CDR3 is TGCAGCGTTGAATCGGCTAGCGGAAACTCCTACGAGCAGTACTTC.

The chain carries TRBV29-1 and TRBJ1-2, with TRBD1 identical over 10 bases. Per germline, CDR1 SQVTM and CDR2 ANQGSEA. V dropped 6 bases and J dropped 2; count of bases not matched to a gene: 3. The CDR3 contains 13 residues. The CDR3 loop is CSVWGQGNYGYTF. The CDR3 DNA is TGCAGCGTCTGGGGACAGGGGAACTATGGCTACACCTTC.

The chain's CDR3 is CASSLGQGTDEQYF. The CDR3 bases are TGCGCCAGCAGCCTGGGACAGGGGACCGACGAGCAGTACTTC. J is TRBJ2-7 and V is TRBV5-1, with TRBD1 identical over 10 bases. V shed 4 bases and J 5 bases; nucleotides not matched to a gene: 6. Per germline, CDR1 SGHRS and CDR2 YFSETQ. This CDR3 has 14 residues. Full variable domain (missing parts from reference TRBV5-1 and TRBJ2-7): KAGVTQTPRYLIKTRGQQVTLSCSPISGHRSVSWYQQTPGQGLQFLFEYFSETQRNKGNFPGRFSGRQFSNSRSEMNVSTLELGDSALYLCASSLGQGTDEQYFGPGTRLTVT.

The chain employs TRBV5-1 and TRBJ2-7; 7 bases match TRBD1. Germline lookup yields CDR1 SGHRS and CDR2 YFSETQ. J lost 4 bases, V lost 4 bases, and 5 bases had no gene match. The CDR3 runs to 13 residues. CDR3 DNA sequence: TGCGCCAGCAGCGCCTTACAGGGGTACGAGCAGTACTTC. Residues: CASSALQGYEQYF.

The genes are TRBV18 and TRBJ2-1; no definite D call. The CDR3 consists of 11 residues. Deletions cut 2 bases from V and 8 bases from J, with 4 bases between. Germline-derived CDR1 and CDR2 are KGHSH and LQKENI. In DNA, the CDR3 is TGTGCCAGCTCACCAGGGTATGAGCAGTTCTTC. Protein: CASSPGYEQFF.

In nucleotides, the CDR3 is TGTGCCTGGACCCTTGGGGGGGCGGGCACTGAAGCTTTCTTT. It is translated as CAWTLGGAGTEAFF. The rearrangement links TRBV30 to TRBJ1-1; possibly TRBD1 for D (6 bases). CDR1 GTSNPN and CDR2 SVGIG come from the germline V gene (reference sequence). V lost 4 bases and J lost 4, with 16 bases in between. The CDR3 length is 14 residues.

The chain recombines TRBV7-6 with TRBJ1-4; a weak D match, TRBD1 (6 bases). Germline V gene lookup returns CDR1 SGHVS and CDR2 FNYEAQ. V dropped 5 bases and J dropped 7 bases, with 14 bases sitting between them. This CDR3 region has 14 residues. CDR3 loop: CASSLQGGGEKLFF. CDR3 sequence (DNA): TGTGCCAGCAGCCTACAGGGCGGGGGTGAAAAACTGTTTTTT.

This clone occurred a few times. This chain joins TRBV7-9 and TRBJ2-1; TRBD1 might be the D (6 bases). Germline loops: CDR1 SEHNR, CDR2 FQNEAQ (reference sequence). With 3 bases removed from V and 5 bases from J, the gap between germline ends came to 20 bases. The CDR3 extends over 17 amino acids. The CDR3 bases are TGTGCCAGCAGCTTCTCTAAAAGTTTGGGACACGACAATGAGCAGTTCTTC. It encodes CASSFSKSLGHDNEQFF.

This clone was seen a few times. This chain joins TRBV10-3 and TRBJ1-5; no firm D call. The germline V gene encodes CDR1 ENHRY and CDR2 SYGVKD. CDR3 length: 12 residues. Trimming left V 3 bases short and J 6 bases short, with 6 bases between. The CDR3 nucleotides read TGTGCCATCAGTGATCGGGGTCAGCCCCAGCATTTT. Residues: CAISDRGQPQHF.

The chain combines TRBV30 with TRBJ1-1, with D possibly being TRBD1 (6 bases). The V gene's germline CDR1 is GTSNPN and CDR2 SVGIG (reference sequence). V gave up 0 bases and J gave up 1 base, with 15 bases separating them. CDR3 length: 16 amino acids. The CDR3 nucleotides read TGTGCCTGGAGTGTACAGACAGGCTACCCGAACACTGAAGCTTTCTTT. It is translated as CAWSVQTGYPNTEAFF.

V gene TRBV15 combines with J gene TRBJ1-1; no clear D. Germline V gene data show CDR1 as LNHNV and CDR2 as YYDKDF (reference sequence). This CDR3 comprises 13 residues. V gave up 3 bases and J gave up 5 bases, with 10 bases separating them. The CDR3 reads CATSSIQGTEAFF. The DNA for the CDR3 is TGTGCCACCAGCAGCATACAAGGGACTGAAGCTTTCTTT.

The rearrangement links TRBV27 to TRBJ2-7; D may be TRBD1 (6 bases). V lost 5 bases to trimming and J lost 9 bases, with 17 bases between them. CDR3 length: 13 amino acids. Germline loops: CDR1 MNHEY, CDR2 SMNVEV (reference sequence). The CDR3 nucleotides read TGTGCCAGCAGTCCATCACAGGGTAGCGTGCAGTACTTC. Its translation: CASSPSQGSVQYF.

This clone was counted between two and nine times. V is TRBV6-6 and J is TRBJ1-2; D is unclear. V lost 5 bases and J lost 3, with 7 bases in between. The CDR3 is made up of 12 amino acids. Germline V gene lookup returns CDR1 MNHNY and CDR2 SVGAGI (reference sequence). The CDR3 DNA follows: TGTGCCAGCAGTCACAAAGACTATGGCTACACCTTC. It specifies CASSHKDYGYTF.

Worth noting for this clone: The sample contains more than one DNA sequence encoding this CDR3. The chain joins TRBV9 to TRBJ2-7; D is unclear. Germline CDR1 and CDR2: SGDLS and YYNGEE. The CDR3 consists of 12 residues. V gave up 7 bases and J gave up 3 bases, with 11 bases separating them. CDR3 in amino acids: CASSAGGYEQYF. The CDR3 DNA is TGTGCCAGCTCGGCAGGCGGCTACGAGCAGTACTTC.

This clone has just a few counts. The CDR3 nucleotides are TGCAGCGTTCCAAACCCCTCCGGGGGGCTGGGTGGCTACACCTTC. It translates to CSVPNPSGGLGGYTF. The gene calls are TRBV29-1 and TRBJ1-2, with D possibly TRBD1 on 6 matching bases. Trimming removed 5 bases at V and 7 bases at J, with 23 bases between. This CDR3 contains 15 residues. Germline V gene lookup returns CDR1 SQVTM and CDR2 ANQGSEA.

Worth noting for this clone: The sample holds other DNA sequences that translate to the same CDR3. V gene TRBV5-1 combines with J gene TRBJ2-7, with D uncertain. This CDR3 is 11 amino acids long. Trimming cost V 5 bases and J 0 bases, with 3 bases left between them. Germline-derived CDR1 and CDR2 are SGHRS and YFSETQ. The CDR3 spells CASRDSYEQYF. The CDR3 DNA is TGCGCCAGCAGGGACTCCTACGAGCAGTACTTC.